These 15 T cell receptor beta chains were sequenced from one sample in a study of blood T cell repertoires in COVID-19. Using immunoSEQ multiplex PCR, the repertoire was profiled, and TCRdb retains in-frame clones only, with some absent. Of a few hundred thousand clones listed, about nine tenths were seen once; the top ten hold over 9.5%. The source material was PBMCs or T cells enriched from blood (not recorded which). The receptors stem from a woman under 30 who had recovered from COVID-19.

As to this clone: At one end the junction does not follow the germline gene, possibly because of a read error. The gene calls are TRBV6-5 and TRBJ1-1; D is possibly TRBD1 (6 bases). The germline V gene encodes CDR1 MNHEY and CDR2 SVGAGI. The CDR3 contains 13 residues. The chain's CDR3 is CAGRTGKNTEAFF. CDR3 sequence (DNA): TGTGCCGGCAGAACAGGGAAGAACACTGAAGCTTTCTTT.

The table lists this clone with a count of one. The chain has TRBV5-4 and TRBJ2-7; D may be TRBD1 (5 bases). V lost 4 bases to trimming and J lost 1 base, with 21 bases between them. Germline V gene lookup returns CDR1 SGHNT and CDR2 YYREEE (reference sequence). The CDR3 extends over 17 amino acids. The CDR3 is CASSQMSGWTRSYEQYF. CDR3 DNA: TGTGCCAGCAGCCAAATGTCCGGTTGGACAAGGTCCTACGAGCAGTACTTC. Full variable domain (outside the CDR3, taken from reference TRBV5-4 and TRBJ2-7): ETGVTQSPTHLIKTRGQQVTLRCSSQSGHNTVSWYQQALGQGPQFIFQYYREEENGRGNFPPRFSGLQFPNYSSELNVNALELDDSALYLCASSQMSGWTRSYEQYFGPGTRLTVT.

The chain couples TRBV7-9 to TRBJ1-1, with TRBD1 matching over 8 bases. J lost 4 bases, V lost 1 base, and 2 bases had no gene match. Germline CDR1 and CDR2: SEHNR and FQNEAQ (reference sequence). The CDR3 totals 14 residues. CDR3 sequence: CASSLGTGFTEAFF. The CDR3 DNA sequence: TGTGCCAGCAGCTTAGGGACAGGGTTCACTGAAGCTTTCTTT.

The gene calls are TRBV11-2 and TRBJ2-7, with 10 bases identical to TRBD1. Germline V gives CDR1 SGHAT, CDR2 FQNNGV. V was clipped by 4 bases and J by 3 bases; unmatched bases: 3. This CDR3 has 14 amino acids. In DNA, the CDR3 is TGTGCCAGCAGCTCCGGACAGGGGGTCTACGAGCAGTACTTC. Protein: CASSSGQGVYEQYF.

The sample holds a few counts of this clone. The V gene is TRBV4-1, the J gene TRBJ1-6; the D is unclear. The CDR3 is 15 residues long. Per the germline V gene, CDR1 is MGHRA and CDR2 is YSYEKL. Deletions cut 4 bases from V and 1 base from J, with 8 bases between. The CDR3 DNA reads as TGCGCCAGCAGCCCTGCGCTATCCTATAATTCACCCCTCCACTTT. Encoded protein: CASSPALSYNSPLHF.

The chain recombines TRBV28 with TRBJ1-1; TRBD1 matches at 7 bases. The CDR3 loop spans 14 amino acids. CDR1 is MDHEN and CDR2 is SYDVKM in the germline V gene. The ends lost 3 bases at V and 11 bases at J; junction bases unmatched: 12. The CDR3 DNA sequence: TGTGCCAGCAGTTTCCTGACGGAGGGGGCGAATGCTTTCTTT. This sequence encodes CASSFLTEGANAFF.

Details on this clone: Different DNA sequences within this sample yield the same CDR3. The V and J genes are TRBV5-6 and TRBJ1-2; unclear D gene. CDR3 length: 13 amino acids. The germline gives CDR1 SGHDT, CDR2 YYEEEE. Trimming left V 4 bases short and J 4 bases short, with 11 bases between. The DNA of the CDR3 is TGTGCCAGCAGCCTCGGACGGGGCTATGGCTACACCTTC. Translation: CASSLGRGYGYTF. Variable domain in full (rest from reference TRBV5-6 and TRBJ1-2): DAGVTQSPTHLIKTRGQQVTLRCSPKSGHDTVSWYQQALGQGPQFIFQYYEEEERQRGNFPDRFSGHQFPNYSSELNVNALLLGDSALYLCASSLGRGYGYTFGSGTRLTVV.

This chain joins TRBV9 and TRBJ1-4; TRBD1 might be the D (6 bases). Trimming stripped 3 bases from V and 4 bases from J, with 10 bases between. The CDR3 has 14 residues. CDR1 SGDLS and CDR2 YYNGEE come from the germline V gene. The CDR3 protein is CASSETGYNEKLFF. The CDR3 DNA follows: TGTGCCAGCAGCGAGACAGGCTATAATGAAAAACTGTTTTTT.

The rearrangement uses TRBV7-3 and TRBJ2-1; D is possibly TRBD2 (6 bases). This CDR3 has 12 residues. Germline V gene sequence: CDR1 SGHTA, CDR2 FQGTGA. The V end was cut by 5 bases, the J end by 11 bases, with 13 bases between. The CDR3 sequence is CASSEGGDKQFF. The CDR3 coding sequence is TGTGCCAGCAGCGAGGGCGGGGATAAGCAGTTCTTC.

CDR3 nucleotide sequence: TGTGCCAGTAGCCCCCTACAGGGCAATCAGCCCCAGCATTTT. It codes for CASSPLQGNQPQHF. V gene TRBV19 combines with J gene TRBJ1-5; tentative D call: TRBD1 (5 bases). Per the germline V gene, CDR1 is LNHDA and CDR2 is SQIVND (reference sequence). This CDR3 comprises 14 residues. Trimming removed 6 bases at V and 2 bases at J, with 11 bases between.

V usage is TRBV2 and J usage is TRBJ1-3, with 7 bases matching TRBD1. V was pared by 7 bases and J by 2 bases, with 5 bases of the junction left unmatched. The CDR3 has 14 residues. Germline loops: CDR1 SNHLY, CDR2 FYNNEI. Here the CDR3 reads CASKEGTAGNTIYF. The CDR3 bases are TGTGCCAGCAAAGAGGGGACAGCTGGAAACACCATATATTTT.

The V and J genes are TRBV6-5 and TRBJ1-1; D may be TRBD1 (6 bases). This CDR3 spans 14 amino acids. Per germline, CDR1 MNHEY and CDR2 SVGAGI. Trimming took 7 bases from V and 1 from J, leaving 13 bases between them. CDR3 DNA: TGTGCCAGCACCCTGAGGGGGGGGAACACTGAAGCTTTCTTT. Amino acids: CASTLRGGNTEAFF.

The rearrangement joins TRBV2 to TRBJ2-2, with TRBD2 matching 15 bases. Germline loops: CDR1 SNHLY, CDR2 FYNNEI. The CDR3 is 18 amino acids. The J segment lost 5 bases and the V segment lost 7 bases, leaving 11 bases of the junction unmatched. The CDR3 region is CASTGRTSGRAGTGELFF. For the CDR3, the DNA is TGTGCCAGCACTGGTAGGACTAGCGGGAGGGCCGGGACCGGGGAGCTGTTTTTT.

In this sample, this clone turned up once. The V call is TRBV5-1, the J call TRBJ1-4; 7 bases align to TRBD1. CDR1 is SGHRS, CDR2 YFSETQ, per germline. Trimming took 4 bases from V and 5 from J; bases not matched to a gene: 17. This CDR3 has 18 residues. The CDR3 DNA reads TGCGCCAGCAGCCATGGAAACAGGGGCCCAGGGGGGAATGAAAAACTGTTTTTT. This encodes CASSHGNRGPGGNEKLFF.

In its sample, this clone was seen a few times. J is TRBJ1-2 and V is TRBV10-3; D gene ambiguous. Germline CDR1 and CDR2: ENHRY and SYGVKD. V was cut by 6 bases and J by 1 base, with 12 bases left in between. CDR3 size: 14 residues. The CDR3 protein is CAIRPGLGNYGYTF. The CDR3 coding sequence is TGTGCCATCAGGCCAGGCTTAGGTAACTATGGCTACACCTTC.